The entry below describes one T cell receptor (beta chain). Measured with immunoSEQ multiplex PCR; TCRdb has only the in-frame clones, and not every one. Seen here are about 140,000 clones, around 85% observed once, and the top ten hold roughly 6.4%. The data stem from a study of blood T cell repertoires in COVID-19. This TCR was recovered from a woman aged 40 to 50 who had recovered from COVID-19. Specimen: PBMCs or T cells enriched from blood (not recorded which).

The CDR3 region is CASSIGRSNNQPQHF. Written as DNA, the CDR3 is TGTGCCAGTAGTATAGGTCGGAGTAACAATCAGCCCCAGCATTTT. The gene calls are TRBV19 and TRBJ1-5, with D uncertain. With 1 base removed from V and 3 bases from J, the gap between germline ends came to 10 bases. The CDR3 loop spans 15 amino acids. Germline V CDR1 and CDR2: LNHDA, SQIVND (reference sequence).